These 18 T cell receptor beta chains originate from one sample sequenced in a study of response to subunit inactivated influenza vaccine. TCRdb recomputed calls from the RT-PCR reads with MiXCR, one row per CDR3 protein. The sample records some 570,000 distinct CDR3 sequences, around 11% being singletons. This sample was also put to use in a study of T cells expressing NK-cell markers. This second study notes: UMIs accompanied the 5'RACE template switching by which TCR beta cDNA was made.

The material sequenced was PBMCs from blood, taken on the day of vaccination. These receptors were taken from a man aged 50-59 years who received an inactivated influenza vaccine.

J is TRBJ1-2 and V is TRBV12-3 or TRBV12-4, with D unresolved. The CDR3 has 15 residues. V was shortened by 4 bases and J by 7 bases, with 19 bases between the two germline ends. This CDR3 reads CASSSSHQGIGGYTF. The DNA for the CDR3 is TGTGCCAGCAGTTCCTCGCATCAAGGGATTGGTGGCTACACCTTC.

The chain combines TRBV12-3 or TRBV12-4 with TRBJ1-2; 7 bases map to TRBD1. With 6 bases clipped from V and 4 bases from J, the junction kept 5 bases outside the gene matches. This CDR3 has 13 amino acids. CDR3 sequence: CASSPTGVYGYTF. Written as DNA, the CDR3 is TGTGCCAGCAGCCCCACAGGGGTCTATGGCTACACCTTC.

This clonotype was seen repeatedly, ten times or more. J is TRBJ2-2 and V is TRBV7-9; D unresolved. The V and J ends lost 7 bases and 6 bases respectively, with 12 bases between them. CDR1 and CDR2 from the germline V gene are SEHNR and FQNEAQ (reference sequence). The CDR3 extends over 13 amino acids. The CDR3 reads CASTPVSAGELFF. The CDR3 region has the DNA TGTGCCAGCACTCCAGTCTCGGCCGGGGAGCTGTTTTTT.

CDR3 DNA sequence: TGCGCCAGCAGCTTGGTGGTAGCGGGGGTCTACGAGCAGTACTTC. Residues: CASSLVVAGVYEQYF. V gene TRBV5-1 combines with J gene TRBJ2-7; 9 bases agree with TRBD2. In germline, CDR1 is SGHRS, CDR2 YFSETQ. This CDR3 is 15 amino acids long. J was trimmed by 3 bases and V by 0 bases; bases with no gene match: 4.

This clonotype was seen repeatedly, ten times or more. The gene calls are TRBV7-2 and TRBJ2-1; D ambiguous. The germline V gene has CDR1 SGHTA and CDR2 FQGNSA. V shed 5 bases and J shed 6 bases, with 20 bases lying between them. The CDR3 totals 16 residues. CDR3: CASSPAGVSPANEQFF. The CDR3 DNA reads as TGTGCCAGCAGCCCCGCTGGCGTTTCGCCGGCCAATGAGCAGTTCTTC.

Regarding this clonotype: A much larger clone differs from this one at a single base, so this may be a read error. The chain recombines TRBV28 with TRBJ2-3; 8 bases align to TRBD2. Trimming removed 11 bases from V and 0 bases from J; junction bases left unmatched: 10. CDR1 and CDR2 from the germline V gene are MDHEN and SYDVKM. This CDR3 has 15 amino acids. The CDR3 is CARHRGGPSTDTQYF. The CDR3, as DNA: TGTGCCCGCCACCGCGGGGGGCCTAGCACAGATACGCAGTATTTT.

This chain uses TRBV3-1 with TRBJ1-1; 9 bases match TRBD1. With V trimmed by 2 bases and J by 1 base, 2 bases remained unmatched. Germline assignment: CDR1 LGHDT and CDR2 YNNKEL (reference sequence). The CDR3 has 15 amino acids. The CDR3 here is CASSQLGQGNTEAFF. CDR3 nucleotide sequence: TGTGCCAGCAGCCAATTGGGACAGGGGAACACTGAAGCTTTCTTT.

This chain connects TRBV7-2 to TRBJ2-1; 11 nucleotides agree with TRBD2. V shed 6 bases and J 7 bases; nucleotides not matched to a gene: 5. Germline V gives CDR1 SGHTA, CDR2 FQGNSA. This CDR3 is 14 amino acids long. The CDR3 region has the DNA TGTGCCAGCAGAACTAGCGGGAGTAGGAATGAGCAGTTCTTC. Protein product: CASRTSGSRNEQFF.

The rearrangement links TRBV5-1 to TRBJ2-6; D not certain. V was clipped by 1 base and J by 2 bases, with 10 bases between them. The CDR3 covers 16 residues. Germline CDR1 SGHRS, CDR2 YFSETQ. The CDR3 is CASSLYGSAGANVLTF. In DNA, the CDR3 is TGCGCCAGCAGCTTGTACGGTTCCGCTGGGGCCAACGTCCTGACTTTC.

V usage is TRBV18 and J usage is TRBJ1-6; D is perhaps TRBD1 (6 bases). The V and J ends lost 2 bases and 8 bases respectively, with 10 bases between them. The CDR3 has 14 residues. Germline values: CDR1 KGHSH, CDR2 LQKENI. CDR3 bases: TGTGCCAGCTCACCAGGGGGCTCAGATTCACCCCTCCACTTT. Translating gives CASSPGGSDSPLHF.

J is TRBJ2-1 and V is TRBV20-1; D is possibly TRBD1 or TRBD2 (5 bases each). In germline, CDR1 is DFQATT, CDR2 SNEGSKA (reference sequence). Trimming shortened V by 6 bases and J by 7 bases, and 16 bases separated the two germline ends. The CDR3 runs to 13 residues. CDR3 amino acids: CSAPGPYGNEQFF. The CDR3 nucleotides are TGCAGTGCCCCGGGACCCTACGGGAATGAGCAGTTCTTC.

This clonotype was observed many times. The CDR3 coding sequence is TGCAGTGCACCGGGACAGGGAGTGCCAGGGAGCTATGGCTACACCTTC. Encoded protein: CSAPGQGVPGSYGYTF. V usage is TRBV20-1 and J usage is TRBJ1-2, with 9 bases lining up with TRBD1. The CDR3 has 16 amino acids. Per germline, CDR1 DFQATT and CDR2 SNEGSKA (reference sequence). V shed 6 bases, J shed 4 bases, and the junction held 15 bases outside the gene matches.

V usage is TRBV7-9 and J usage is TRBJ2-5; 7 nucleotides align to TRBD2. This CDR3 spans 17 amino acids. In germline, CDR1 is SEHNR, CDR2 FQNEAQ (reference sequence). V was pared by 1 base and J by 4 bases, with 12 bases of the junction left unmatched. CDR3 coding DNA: TGTGCCAGCAGCTTAGTTTTTCTAGCGGTAGTTGGAGAGACCCAGTACTTC. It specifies CASSLVFLAVVGETQYF.

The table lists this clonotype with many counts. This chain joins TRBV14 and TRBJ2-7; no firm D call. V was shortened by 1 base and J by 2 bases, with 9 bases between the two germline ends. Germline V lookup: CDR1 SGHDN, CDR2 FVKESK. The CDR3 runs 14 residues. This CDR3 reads CASSQGSRTYEQYF. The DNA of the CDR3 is TGTGCCAGCAGCCAAGGGTCGAGAACCTACGAGCAGTACTTC.

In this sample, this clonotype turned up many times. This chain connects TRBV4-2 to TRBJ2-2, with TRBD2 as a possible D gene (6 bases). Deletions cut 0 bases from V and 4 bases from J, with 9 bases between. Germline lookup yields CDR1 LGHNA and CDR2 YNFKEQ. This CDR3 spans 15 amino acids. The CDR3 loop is CASSQDLAFTGELFF. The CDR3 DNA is TGTGCCAGCAGCCAAGATCTAGCGTTCACCGGGGAGCTGTTTTTT.

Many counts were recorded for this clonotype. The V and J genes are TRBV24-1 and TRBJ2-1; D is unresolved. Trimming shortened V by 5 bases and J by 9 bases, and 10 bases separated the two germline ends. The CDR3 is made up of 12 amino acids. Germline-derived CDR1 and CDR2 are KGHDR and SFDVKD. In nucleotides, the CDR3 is TGTGCCACCAGTGTCCGCGAAGGTGAGCAGTTCTTC. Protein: CATSVREGEQFF.

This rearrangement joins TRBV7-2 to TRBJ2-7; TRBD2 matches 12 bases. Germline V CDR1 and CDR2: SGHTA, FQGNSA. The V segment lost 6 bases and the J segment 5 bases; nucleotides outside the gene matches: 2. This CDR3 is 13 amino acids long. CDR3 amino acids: CASRLAGGHEQYF. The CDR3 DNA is TGTGCCAGCAGACTAGCGGGGGGCCACGAGCAGTACTTC.

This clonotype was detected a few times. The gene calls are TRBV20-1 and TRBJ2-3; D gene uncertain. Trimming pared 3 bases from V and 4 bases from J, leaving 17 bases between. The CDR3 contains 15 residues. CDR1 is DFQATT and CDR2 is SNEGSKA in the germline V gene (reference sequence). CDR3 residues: CSARDVEVAADTQYF. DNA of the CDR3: TGCAGTGCTAGGGACGTAGAGGTAGCTGCAGATACGCAGTATTTT.